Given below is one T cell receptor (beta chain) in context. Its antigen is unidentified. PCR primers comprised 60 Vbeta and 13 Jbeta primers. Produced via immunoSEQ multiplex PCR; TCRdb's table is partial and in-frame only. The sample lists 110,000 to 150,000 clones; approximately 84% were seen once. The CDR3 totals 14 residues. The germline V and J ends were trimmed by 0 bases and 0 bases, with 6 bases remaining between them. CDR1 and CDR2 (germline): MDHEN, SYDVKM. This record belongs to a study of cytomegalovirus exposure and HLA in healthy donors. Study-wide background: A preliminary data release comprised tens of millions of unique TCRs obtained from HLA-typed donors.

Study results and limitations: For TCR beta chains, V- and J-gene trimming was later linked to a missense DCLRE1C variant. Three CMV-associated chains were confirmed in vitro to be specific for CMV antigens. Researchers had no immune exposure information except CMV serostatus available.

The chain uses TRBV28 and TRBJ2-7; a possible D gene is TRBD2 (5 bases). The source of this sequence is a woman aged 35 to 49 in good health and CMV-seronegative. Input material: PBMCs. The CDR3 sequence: CASSLWDSSYEQYF. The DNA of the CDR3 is TGTGCCAGCAGTTTATGGGACTCCTCCTACGAGCAGTACTTC.